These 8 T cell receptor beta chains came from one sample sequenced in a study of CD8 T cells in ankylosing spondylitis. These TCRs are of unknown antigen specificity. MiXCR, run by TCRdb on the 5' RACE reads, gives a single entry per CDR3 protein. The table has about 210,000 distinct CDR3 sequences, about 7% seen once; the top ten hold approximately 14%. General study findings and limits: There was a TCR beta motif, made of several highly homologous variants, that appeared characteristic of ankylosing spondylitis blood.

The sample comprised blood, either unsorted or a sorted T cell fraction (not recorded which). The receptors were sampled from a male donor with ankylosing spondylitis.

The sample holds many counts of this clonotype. In nucleotides, the CDR3 is TGTGCCAGCAGTTCGACAGAATGGGATGAAAAACTGTTTTTT. This gives the protein CASSSTEWDEKLFF. The chain combines TRBV12-3 or TRBV12-4 with TRBJ1-4; TRBD1 is a possible D gene (5 bases). Deletions cut 4 bases from V and 6 bases from J, with 12 bases between. The CDR3 consists of 14 residues.

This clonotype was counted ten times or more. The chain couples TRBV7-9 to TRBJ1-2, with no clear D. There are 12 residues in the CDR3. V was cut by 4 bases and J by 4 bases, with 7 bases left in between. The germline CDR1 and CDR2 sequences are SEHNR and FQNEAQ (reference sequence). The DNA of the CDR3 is TGTGCCAGCAGCTCCACTTCCTATGGCTACACCTTC. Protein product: CASSSTSYGYTF. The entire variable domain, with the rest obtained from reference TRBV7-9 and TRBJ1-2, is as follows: DTGVSQNPRHKITKRGQNVTFRCDPISEHNRLYWYRQTLGQGPEFLTYFQNEAQLEKSRLLSDRFSAERPKGSFSTLEIQRTEQGDSAMYLCASSSTSYGYTFGSGTRLTVV.

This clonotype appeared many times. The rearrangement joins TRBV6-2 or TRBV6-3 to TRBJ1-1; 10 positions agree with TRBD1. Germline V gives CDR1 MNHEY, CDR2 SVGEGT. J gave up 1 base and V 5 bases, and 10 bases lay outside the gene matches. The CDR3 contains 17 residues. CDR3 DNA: TGTGCCAGCAGTCCCCCATATCGGACAGGGGGGAACACTGAAGCTTTCTTT. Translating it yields CASSPPYRTGGNTEAFF.

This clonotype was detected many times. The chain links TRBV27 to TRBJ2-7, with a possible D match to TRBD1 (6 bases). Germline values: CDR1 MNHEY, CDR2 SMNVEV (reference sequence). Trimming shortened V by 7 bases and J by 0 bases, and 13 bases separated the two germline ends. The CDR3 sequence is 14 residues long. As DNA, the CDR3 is TGTGCCAGCAACGTACAGGGACCCTCCTACGAGCAGTACTTC. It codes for CASNVQGPSYEQYF.

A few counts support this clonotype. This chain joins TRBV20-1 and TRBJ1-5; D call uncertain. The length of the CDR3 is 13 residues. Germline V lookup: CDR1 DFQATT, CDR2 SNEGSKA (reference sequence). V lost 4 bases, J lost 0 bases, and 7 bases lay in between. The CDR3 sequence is CSATHNSNQPQHF. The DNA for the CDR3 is TGCAGTGCTACGCACAATAGCAATCAGCCCCAGCATTTT.

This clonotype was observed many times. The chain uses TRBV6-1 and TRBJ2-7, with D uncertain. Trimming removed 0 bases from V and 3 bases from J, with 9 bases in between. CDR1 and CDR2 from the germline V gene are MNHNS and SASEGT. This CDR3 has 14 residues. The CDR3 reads CASSEAVDGYEQYF. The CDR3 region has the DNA TGTGCCAGCAGTGAAGCGGTGGACGGCTACGAGCAGTACTTC.

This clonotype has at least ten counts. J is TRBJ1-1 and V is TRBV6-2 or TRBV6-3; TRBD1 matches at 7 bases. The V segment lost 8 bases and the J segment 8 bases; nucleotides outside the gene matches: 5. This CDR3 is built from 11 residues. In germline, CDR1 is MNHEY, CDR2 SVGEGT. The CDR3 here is CASVDRVEAFF. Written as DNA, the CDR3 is TGTGCCAGCGTAGACAGGGTCGAAGCTTTCTTT.

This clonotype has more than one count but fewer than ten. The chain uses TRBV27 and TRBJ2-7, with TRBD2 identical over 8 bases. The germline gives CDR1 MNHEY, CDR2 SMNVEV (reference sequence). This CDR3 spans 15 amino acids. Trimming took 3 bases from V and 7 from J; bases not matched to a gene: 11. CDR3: CASSFAGGASWEQYF. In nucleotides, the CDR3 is TGTGCCAGCAGTTTCGCGGGGGGCGCTTCATGGGAGCAGTACTTC.